The T cell receptor (beta chain) under discussion was sequenced for a study of OX40 agonist ivuxolimab in advanced cancers. Assay: immunoSEQ multiplex PCR; the TCRdb copy retains only in-frame clones and omits some. The table includes approximately 35,000 clones, 89% detected once. The V end was cut by 5 bases, the J end by 6 bases, with 13 bases between. The CDR3 has 14 residues. Looked up from germline, CDR1 is LNHDA and CDR2 is SQIVND (reference sequence). This receptor was taken from an adult with an advanced solid tumor such as melanoma, head and neck, liver or kidney cancer. The chain links TRBV19 to TRBJ2-2, with D possibly TRBD2 on 6 matching bases. The material sequenced was CD4+ or CD8+ T cells sorted from blood, taken in a trial of the OX40 agonist ivuxolimab. The CDR3 here is CASSLGWRAGELFF. The CDR3 nucleotides are TGTGCCAGTAGTCTCGGGTGGAGGGCCGGGGAGCTGTTTTTT.